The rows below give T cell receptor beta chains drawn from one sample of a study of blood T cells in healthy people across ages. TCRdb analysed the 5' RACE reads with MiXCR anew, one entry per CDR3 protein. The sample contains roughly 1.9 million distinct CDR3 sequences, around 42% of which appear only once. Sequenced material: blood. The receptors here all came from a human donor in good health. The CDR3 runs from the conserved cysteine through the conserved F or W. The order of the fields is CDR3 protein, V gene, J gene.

CASSPGYDSSNEKLFF	TRBV12-3/TRBV12-4	TRBJ1-4
CASSLVTGGGGETQYF	TRBV13	TRBJ2-5
CASEGVNTEAFF	TRBV5-1	TRBJ1-1
CASSPRVPGTEAFF	TRBV5-1	TRBJ1-1
CASSQIYGGAQTQYF	TRBV14	TRBJ2-5
CASSDTGHGRDYTF	TRBV6-5	TRBJ1-2
CASSFSYLYYEQYF	TRBV12-3/TRBV12-4	TRBJ2-7
CSVQGQGVAYNEQFF	TRBV29-1	TRBJ2-1
CASSPLGTSSNEQFF	TRBV12-3/TRBV12-4	TRBJ2-1
CASSQIQGETYGYTF	TRBV4-1	TRBJ1-2
CASTPTQGANVLTF	TRBV7-3	TRBJ2-6
CTSSWTGGTYNEQFF	TRBV5-1	TRBJ2-1
CASSLTGAAYNEQFF	TRBV6-5	TRBJ2-1
CASSQINQPQHF	TRBV5-6	TRBJ1-5
CATSALGTDTQYF	TRBV5-5	TRBJ2-3
CSAHTGSSYEQYF	TRBV20-1	TRBJ2-7
CASSQGGTLSYEQYF	TRBV7-9	TRBJ2-7
CASSYGTPGSRGVTEQFF	TRBV6-5	TRBJ2-1